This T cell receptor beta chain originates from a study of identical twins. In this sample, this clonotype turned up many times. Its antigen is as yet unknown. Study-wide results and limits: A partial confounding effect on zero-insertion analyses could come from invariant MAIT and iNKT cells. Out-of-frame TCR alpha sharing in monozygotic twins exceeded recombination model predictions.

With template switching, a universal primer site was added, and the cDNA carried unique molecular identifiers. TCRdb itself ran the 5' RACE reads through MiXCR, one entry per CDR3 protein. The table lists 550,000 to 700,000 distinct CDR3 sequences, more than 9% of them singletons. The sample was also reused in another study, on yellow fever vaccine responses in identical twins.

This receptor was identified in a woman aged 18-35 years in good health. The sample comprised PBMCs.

CDR3 protein: CASGDLAFANTGELFF. CDR3 nucleotides: TGTGCCAGCGGGGATCTAGCGTTTGCGAACACCGGGGAGCTGTTTTTT. The chain has TRBV6-4 and TRBJ2-2; TRBD2 is a possible D gene (6 bases). This CDR3 contains 16 residues. Between the trimmed V and J ends, which lost 8 bases and 0 bases, there was a span of 16 bases. CDR1 and CDR2 from the germline V gene are MRHNA and SNTAGT.